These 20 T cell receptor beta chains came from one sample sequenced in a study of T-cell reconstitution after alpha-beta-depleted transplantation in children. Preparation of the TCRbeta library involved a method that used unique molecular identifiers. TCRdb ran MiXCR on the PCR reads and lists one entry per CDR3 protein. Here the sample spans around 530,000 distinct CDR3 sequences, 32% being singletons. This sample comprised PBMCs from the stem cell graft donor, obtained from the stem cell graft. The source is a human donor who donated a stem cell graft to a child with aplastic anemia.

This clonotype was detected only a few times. DNA of the CDR3: TGTGCCAGCAGTTTGATTGGCACCGTGAACACTGAAGCTTTCTTT. Its translation is CASSLIGTVNTEAFF. J is TRBJ1-1 and V is TRBV12-3 or TRBV12-4; no clear D. V shed 3 bases and J shed 0 bases, with 11 bases lying between them. CDR3 length: 15 residues.

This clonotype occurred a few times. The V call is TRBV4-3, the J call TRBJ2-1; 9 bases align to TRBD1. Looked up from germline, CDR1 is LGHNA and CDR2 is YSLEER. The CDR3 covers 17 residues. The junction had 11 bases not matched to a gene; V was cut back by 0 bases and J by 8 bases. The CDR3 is CASSQDLSGTGRYEQFF. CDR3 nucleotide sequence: TGCGCCAGCAGCCAAGATTTATCCGGGACAGGGCGTTATGAGCAGTTCTTC.

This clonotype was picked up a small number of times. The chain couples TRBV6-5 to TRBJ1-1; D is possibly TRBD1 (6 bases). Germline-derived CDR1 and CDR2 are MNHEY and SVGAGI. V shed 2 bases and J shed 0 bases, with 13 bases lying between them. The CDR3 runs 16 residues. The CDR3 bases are TGTGCCAGCAGTTACCCAACCCCAGGGGTGAACACTGAAGCTTTCTTT. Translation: CASSYPTPGVNTEAFF.

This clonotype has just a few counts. CDR3 sequence reads: CASSLETAPTNEKLFF. The CDR3 DNA reads TGCGCCAGCAGCTTGGAGACGGCCCCAACTAATGAAAAACTGTTTTTT. The V gene is TRBV5-1, the J gene TRBJ1-4; D ambiguous. V was pared by 0 bases and J by 0 bases, with 9 bases between. CDR1 is SGHRS, CDR2 YFSETQ, per germline. The CDR3 is 16 amino acids.

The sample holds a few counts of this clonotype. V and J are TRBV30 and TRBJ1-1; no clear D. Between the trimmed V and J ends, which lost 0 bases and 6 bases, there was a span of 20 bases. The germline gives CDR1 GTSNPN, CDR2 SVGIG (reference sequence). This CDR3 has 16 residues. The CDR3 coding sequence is TGTGCCTGGAGTGTCGGTAAAACGTCCGGCCCCTCTGAAGCTTTCTTT. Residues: CAWSVGKTSGPSEAFF.

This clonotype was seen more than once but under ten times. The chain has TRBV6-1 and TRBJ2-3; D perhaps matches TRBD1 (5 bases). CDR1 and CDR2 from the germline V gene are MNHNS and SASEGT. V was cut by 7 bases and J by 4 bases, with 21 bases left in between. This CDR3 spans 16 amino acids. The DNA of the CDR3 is TGTGCCAGCACAGACCAGGGTCTGGATGTAGCAGATACGCAGTATTTT. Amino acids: CASTDQGLDVADTQYF.

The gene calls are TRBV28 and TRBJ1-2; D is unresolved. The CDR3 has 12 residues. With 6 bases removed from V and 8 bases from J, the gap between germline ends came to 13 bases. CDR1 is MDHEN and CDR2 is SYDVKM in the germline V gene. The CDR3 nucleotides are TGTGCCAGCAGCCCGGGGAGGTGGGGCTACACCTTC. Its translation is CASSPGRWGYTF.

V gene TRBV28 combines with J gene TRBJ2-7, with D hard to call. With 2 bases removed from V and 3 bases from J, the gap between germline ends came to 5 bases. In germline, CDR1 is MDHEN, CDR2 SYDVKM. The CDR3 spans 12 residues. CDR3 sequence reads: CASSLRYYEQYF. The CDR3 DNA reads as TGTGCCAGCAGTTTAAGGTACTACGAGCAGTACTTC.

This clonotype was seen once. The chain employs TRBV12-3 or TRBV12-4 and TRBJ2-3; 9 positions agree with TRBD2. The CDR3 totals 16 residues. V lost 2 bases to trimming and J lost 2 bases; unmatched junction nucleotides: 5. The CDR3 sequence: CASSLWPSGATDTQYF. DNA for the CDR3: TGTGCCAGCAGTTTATGGCCTAGCGGGGCCACAGATACGCAGTATTTT.

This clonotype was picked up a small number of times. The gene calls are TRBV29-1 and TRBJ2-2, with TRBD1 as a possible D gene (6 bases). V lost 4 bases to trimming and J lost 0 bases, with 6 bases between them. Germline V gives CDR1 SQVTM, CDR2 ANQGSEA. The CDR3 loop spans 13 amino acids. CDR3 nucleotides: TGCAGCGTTGGACAGGCGAACACCGGGGAGCTGTTTTTT. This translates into CSVGQANTGELFF.

The CDR3 DNA reads as TGTGCCACTCGCGGGGGCGTCGTACATGAGCAGTTCTTC. Its translation: CATRGGVVHEQFF. The chain is built from TRBV12-3 or TRBV12-4 and TRBJ2-1; possibly TRBD2 for D (7 bases). The CDR3 runs 13 residues. V lost 10 bases, J lost 8 bases, and 18 bases lay in between.

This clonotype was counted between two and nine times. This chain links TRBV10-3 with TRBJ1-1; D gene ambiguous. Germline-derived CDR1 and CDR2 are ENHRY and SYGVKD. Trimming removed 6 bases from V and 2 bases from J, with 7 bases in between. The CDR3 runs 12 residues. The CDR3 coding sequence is TGTGCCATCAGAACCGACAACACTGAAGCTTTCTTT. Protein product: CAIRTDNTEAFF.

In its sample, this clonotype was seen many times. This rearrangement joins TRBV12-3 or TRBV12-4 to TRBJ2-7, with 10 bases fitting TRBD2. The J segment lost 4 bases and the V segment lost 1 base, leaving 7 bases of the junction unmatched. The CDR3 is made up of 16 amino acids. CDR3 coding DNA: TGTGCCAGCAGTTTAGGTCAAGGACTAGCGGTATACGAGCAGTACTTC. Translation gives CASSLGQGLAVYEQYF.

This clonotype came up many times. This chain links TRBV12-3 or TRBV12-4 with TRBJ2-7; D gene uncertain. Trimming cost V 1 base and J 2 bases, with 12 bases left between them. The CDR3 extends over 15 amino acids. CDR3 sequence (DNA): TGTGCCAGCAGTTTAGAGGTCGTCCGGCCCTACGAGCAGTACTTC. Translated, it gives CASSLEVVRPYEQYF.

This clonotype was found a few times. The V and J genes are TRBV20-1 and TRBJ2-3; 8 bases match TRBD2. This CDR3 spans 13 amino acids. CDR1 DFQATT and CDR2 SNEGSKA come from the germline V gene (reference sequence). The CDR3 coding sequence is TGCAGAGGCGGGGGGACGGGCACAGATACGCAGTATTTT. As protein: CRGGGTGTDTQYF.

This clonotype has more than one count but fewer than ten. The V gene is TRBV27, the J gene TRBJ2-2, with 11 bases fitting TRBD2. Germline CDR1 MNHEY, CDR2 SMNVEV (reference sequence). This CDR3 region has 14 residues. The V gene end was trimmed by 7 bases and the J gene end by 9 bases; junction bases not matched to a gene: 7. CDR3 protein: CASTGLAGGRELFF. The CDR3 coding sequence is TGTGCCAGCACCGGACTAGCGGGTGGTCGGGAGCTGTTTTTT.

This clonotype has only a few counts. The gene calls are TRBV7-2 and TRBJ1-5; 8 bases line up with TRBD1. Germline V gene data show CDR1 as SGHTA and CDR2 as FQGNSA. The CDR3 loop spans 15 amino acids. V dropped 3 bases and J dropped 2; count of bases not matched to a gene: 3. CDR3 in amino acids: CASSFGQGGNQPQHF. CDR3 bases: TGTGCCAGCAGCTTCGGACAGGGCGGCAATCAGCCCCAGCATTTT. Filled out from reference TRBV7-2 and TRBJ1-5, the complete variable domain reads GAGVSQSPSNKVTEKGKDVELRCDPISGHTALYWYRQSLGQGLEFLIYFQGNSAPDKSGLPSDRFSAERTGGSVSTLTIQRTQQEDSAVYLCASSFGQGGNQPQHFGDGTRLSIL.

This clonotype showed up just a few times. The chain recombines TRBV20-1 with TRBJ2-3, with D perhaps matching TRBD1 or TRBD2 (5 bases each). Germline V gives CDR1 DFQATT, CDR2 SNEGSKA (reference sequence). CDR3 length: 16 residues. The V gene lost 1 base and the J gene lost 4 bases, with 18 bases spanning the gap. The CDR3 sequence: CSARAPWDRRADTQYF. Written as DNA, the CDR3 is TGCAGTGCTAGAGCGCCGTGGGACCGACGGGCAGATACGCAGTATTTT.

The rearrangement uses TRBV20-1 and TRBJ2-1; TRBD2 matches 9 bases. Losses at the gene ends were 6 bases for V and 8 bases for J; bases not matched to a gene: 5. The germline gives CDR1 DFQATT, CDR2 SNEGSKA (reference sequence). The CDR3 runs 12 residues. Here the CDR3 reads CSAWTSVDEQFF. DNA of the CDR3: TGCAGTGCCTGGACTAGCGTCGATGAGCAGTTCTTC.

This chain's CDR3 is CASSLRPYNEQFF. In DNA form, the CDR3 reads TGTGCCAGCAGCTTGCGGCCGTACAATGAGCAGTTCTTC. The chain has TRBV5-6 and TRBJ2-1; D gene ambiguous. V was trimmed by 1 base and J by 4 bases, leaving 6 bases between them. There are 13 residues in the CDR3. Germline CDR1 reads SGHDT; CDR2 reads YYEEEE.